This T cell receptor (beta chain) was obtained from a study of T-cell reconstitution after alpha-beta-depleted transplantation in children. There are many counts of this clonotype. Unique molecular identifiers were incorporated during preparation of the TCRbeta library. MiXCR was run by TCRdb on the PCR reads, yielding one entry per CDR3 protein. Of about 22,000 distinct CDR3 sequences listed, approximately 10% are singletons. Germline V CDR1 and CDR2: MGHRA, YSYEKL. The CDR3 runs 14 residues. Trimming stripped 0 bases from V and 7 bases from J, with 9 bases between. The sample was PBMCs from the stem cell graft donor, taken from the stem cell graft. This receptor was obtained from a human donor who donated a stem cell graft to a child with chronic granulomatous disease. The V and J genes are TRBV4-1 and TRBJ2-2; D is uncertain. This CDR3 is CASSQDNGFGELFF. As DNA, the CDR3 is TGCGCCAGCAGCCAAGATAACGGTTTCGGGGAGCTGTTTTTT.